This is a list of T cell receptor beta chains from one sample in a study of technical replicates of blood from a handful of donors. The assay was immunoSEQ multiplex PCR, and TCRdb's table has in-frame clones only and misses some. This sample has 65,000 to 90,000 clones, with 93% found just once. Sequenced input: T cells isolated from PBMCs. Receptors were obtained from a human donor in good health. Each CDR3 is given with its conserved first and last residue. A D gene is named only where the DNA matches it firmly. Clone size is stated in some rows and not others, as once, few, many or a class when expanded.

D,size,J,length,V,CDR3,DNA
TRBD2,NA,TRBJ2-1,16,TRBV11-2,CASSLGAGVSYNEQFF,TGTGCCAGCAGCTTAGGGGCGGGAGTCTCCTACAATGAGCAGTTCTTC
NA,NA,TRBJ2-2,14,TRBV4-1,CASSHKRNTGELFF,TGCGCCAGCAGCCATAAGCGGAACACCGGGGAGCTGTTTTTT
TRBD1,NA,TRBJ2-7,16,TRBV28,CASRQLGGQGGYEQYF,TGTGCCAGCAGACAACTAGGGGGACAGGGAGGATACGAGCAGTACTTC
TRBD1,once,TRBJ2-2,15,TRBV6-1,CASSHRDRYTGELFF,TGTGCCAGCAGCCACCGGGACAGATACACCGGGGAGCTGTTTTTT
NA,once,TRBJ1-1,14,TRBV19,CASSLQLMNTEAFF,TGTGCCAGTAGTTTACAGTTAATGAACACTGAAGCTTTCTTT
NA,few,TRBJ1-2,16,TRBV4-2,CASSQREGGPNYGYTF,TGTGCCAGCAGCCAACGTGAGGGAGGACCTAACTATGGCTACACCTTC
TRBD1,NA,TRBJ1-4,17,TRBV28,CASSSRTTGAVDEKLFF,TGTGCCAGCAGTTCGCGCACAACAGGGGCGGTAGATGAAAAACTGTTTTTT
NA,NA,TRBJ2-2,13,TRBV14,CASSQDLAGELFF,TGTGCCAGCAGCCAAGATTTAGCCGGGGAGCTGTTTTTT
NA,NA,TRBJ2-1,11,TRBV7-9,CVSGPYNEQFF,TGTGTTTCAGGGCCTTACAATGAGCAGTTCTTC
NA,NA,TRBJ2-3,15,TRBV28,CASSPGARDEDTQYF,TGTGCCAGCAGTCCAGGGGCCAGAGATGAGGATACGCAGTATTTT
TRBD2,NA,TRBJ2-1,14,TRBV7-7,CASSPGLAVNEQFF,TGTGCCAGCAGCCCGGGACTAGCAGTCAATGAGCAGTTCTTC
NA,NA,TRBJ1-2,14,TRBV30,CAWRRAGDNYGYTF,TGTGCCTGGAGGAGGGCGGGAGATAACTATGGCTACACCTTC
NA,NA,TRBJ1-2,16,TRBV5-1,CASSLAVPGTNYGYTF,TGCGCCAGCAGCTTGGCCGTCCCCGGGACTAACTATGGCTACACCTTC
NA,once,TRBJ2-2,16,TRBV2,CASSEIGPGDPGELFF,TGTGCCAGCAGTGAGATTGGTCCAGGCGACCCCGGGGAGCTGTTTTTT
TRBD2,NA,TRBJ2-3,11,TRBV4-1,CASGSGVAQYF,TGCGCCAGCGGTAGCGGGGTAGCGCAGTATTTT
NA,once,TRBJ1-1,16,TRBV2,CASSFRVRDMNTEAFF,TGTGCCAGCAGCTTCCGGGTCAGGGACATGAACACTGAAGCTTTCTTT
TRBD1,NA,TRBJ2-7,17,TRBV14,CASSQGGTGVWGYEQYF,TGTGCCAGCAGCCAAGGTGGGACAGGGGTTTGGGGCTACGAGCAGTACTTC
NA,NA,TRBJ2-3,14,TRBV7-9,CASSLQTSTDTQYF,TGTGCCAGCAGCTTACAGACAAGCACAGATACGCAGTATTTT
NA,NA,TRBJ2-7,15,TRBV11-2,CASSLVGGAAYEQYF,TGTGCCAGCAGCTTAGTAGGAGGGGCAGCCTACGAGCAGTACTTC
NA,NA,TRBJ1-1,13,TRBV5-1,CASSVGQYTEAFF,TGCGCCAGCTCAGTGGGGCAGTACACTGAAGCTTTCTTT
TRBD1,NA,TRBJ1-2,14,TRBV5-4,CASSSTGATGGYTF,TGTGCCAGCAGCTCGACAGGGGCGACGGGTGGCTACACCTTC
TRBD2,NA,TRBJ2-7,14,TRBV10-3,CAIRVAGGQDEQYF,TGTGCCATCAGGGTAGCGGGGGGGCAGGACGAGCAGTACTTC